The rows below give T cell receptor beta chains drawn from one sample of a study of cytomegalovirus exposure and HLA in healthy donors. This table comes from immunoSEQ multiplex PCR, and its TCRdb copy is limited to in-frame clones, with some not included. The table shows 250,000 to 300,000 clones, with 84% occurring only once. Sequencing used PBMCs. The receptors originated from a woman aged 40-49 years in good health and CMV-seropositive. Both conserved end residues are part of each CDR3. A D gene is named only where the DNA matches it firmly. The size entry is marked missing in some rows and otherwise reads once, few, many or a size class.

TRBJ1-1 TRBV30 - - CAWTLGGVWAFF TGTGCCTGGACCCTAGGCGGGGTTTGGGCTTTCTTT
TRBJ2-7 TRBV14 TRBD2 - CASSQAASGSYEQYF TGTGCCAGCAGCCAAGCCGCTAGCGGCTCCTACGAGCAGTACTTC
TRBJ1-4 TRBV7-9 - - CASSPTGTATNEKLFF TGTGCCAGCAGCCCCACAGGGACCGCAACTAATGAAAAACTGTTTTTT
TRBJ2-3 TRBV6-1 TRBD2 once CASSPGGDTQYF TGTGCCAGCAGTCCGGGGGGAGATACGCAGTATTTT
TRBJ2-1 TRBV7-6 - - CASSLGQNEQFF TGTGCCAGCAGCTTAGGCCAGAATGAGCAGTTCTTC
TRBJ2-5 TRBV2 TRBD2 few CASSEISGRWSETQYF TGTGCCAGCAGTGAGATCAGCGGGAGGTGGAGTGAGACCCAGTACTTC
TRBJ2-5 TRBV19 TRBD2 - CASSLSGRNQETQYF TGTGCCAGTAGTCTGAGCGGGAGGAACCAAGAGACCCAGTACTTC
TRBJ2-2 TRBV7-2 - - CASSLEYRSGELFF TGTGCCAGCAGCTTAGAGTACAGGTCCGGGGAGCTGTTTTTT
TRBJ2-2 TRBV4-3 TRBD1 - CASSQQGAWTGELFF TGCGCCAGCAGCCAACAGGGGGCTTGGACCGGGGAGCTGTTTTTT
TRBJ2-1 TRBV7-8 TRBD2 - CASSATGLAGSNEQFF TGTGCCAGCAGCGCAACGGGACTAGCGGGTTCTAATGAGCAGTTCTTC
TRBJ2-7 TRBV2 TRBD2 - CASSGLAGAYEQYF TGTGCCAGCAGTGGGTTAGCGGGAGCTTACGAGCAGTACTTC
TRBJ2-7 TRBV11-2 - - CASSFEASENYEQYF TGTGCCAGCAGCTTCGAGGCTAGCGAGAACTACGAGCAGTACTTC
TRBJ1-3 TRBV4-3 TRBD1 - CASSQDLWTGPGNTIYF TGCGCCAGCAGCCAAGATTTATGGACAGGGCCCGGAAACACCATATATTTT
TRBJ2-1 TRBV27 - - CASSSPSSTRSYNEQFF TGTGCCAGCAGTTCTCCCTCCTCGACTAGGTCCTACAATGAGCAGTTCTTC
TRBJ2-7 TRBV13 TRBD1 - CASSLGPGQGYEQYF TGTGCCAGCAGCTTAGGCCCGGGACAGGGCTACGAGCAGTACTTC
TRBJ2-7 TRBV11-1 TRBD1 - CASRLTGTGNEQYF TGTGCCAGCAGACTAACCGGGACAGGGAACGAGCAGTACTTC
TRBJ1-5 TRBV6-6 - few CASSISRVGGGQPQHF TGTGCCAGCAGCATCAGCAGAGTCGGAGGTGGTCAGCCCCAGCATTTT
TRBJ1-2 TRBV4-2 - - CASSQGFSTFYGYTF TGTGCCAGCAGCCAAGGCTTTTCGACTTTTTATGGCTACACCTTC
TRBJ2-3 TRBV5-1 TRBD2 few CASSLGGTRDTQYF TGCGCCAGCAGCTTGGGGGGGACTAGAGATACGCAGTATTTT
TRBJ2-3 TRBV18 TRBD1 - CASSPGQGPPDTQYF TGTGCCAGCTCACCTGGACAGGGCCCCCCAGATACGCAGTATTTT
TRBJ1-5 TRBV28 - - CASRGRPLNQPQHF TGTGCCAGCCGGGGGAGACCGCTCAATCAGCCCCAGCATTTT
TRBJ2-5 TRBV7-9 - - CSSSFGIGSQQETQYF TGTTCCAGCAGCTTCGGGATTGGGTCCCAGCAAGAGACCCAGTACTTC
TRBJ2-3 TRBV7-6 - - CASSLDLLATDTQYF TGTGCCAGCAGCTTAGATTTGCTAGCGACAGATACGCAGTATTTT
TRBJ2-7 TRBV7-7 TRBD1 once CASSGDRVGEQYF TGTGCCAGCAGCGGAGACAGGGTGGGTGAGCAGTACTTC
TRBJ1-1 TRBV19 TRBD1 - CASSNPTGTREAFF TGTGCCAGTAGTAACCCGACAGGGACGAGGGAAGCTTTCTTT
TRBJ1-1 TRBV5-1 - - CASSWDWLPNTEAFF TGCGCCAGCAGCTGGGACTGGCTTCCGAACACTGAAGCTTTCTTT
TRBJ1-1 TRBV30 - - CACTHIPGGMNTEAFF TGTGCCTGCACCCATATCCCGGGGGGCATGAACACTGAAGCTTTCTTT
TRBJ1-5 TRBV29-1 - - CSVETGSGQPQHF TGCAGCGTTGAAACCGGGTCGGGTCAGCCCCAGCATTTT
TRBJ2-3 TRBV29-1 TRBD1 - CSVGPGGLDTQYF TGCAGCGTTGGTCCAGGGGGCTTGGACACGCAGTATTTT
TRBJ1-6 TRBV30 TRBD1 - CAWSVQGGLGNSPLHF TGTGCCTGGAGTGTTCAGGGGGGCCTCGGTAATTCACCCCTCCACTTT
TRBJ2-5 TRBV27 - - CASSLGLGVWETQYF TGTGCCAGCAGTTTGGGTTTAGGGGTATGGGAGACCCAGTACTTC
TRBJ1-1 TRBV5-1 TRBD1 - CASSSTGSGTEAFF TGCGCCAGCAGCTCGACAGGGTCGGGCACTGAAGCTTTCTTT
TRBJ2-7 TRBV7-2 TRBD2 once CASSLGGGRAYEQYF TGTGCCAGCAGCTTAGGGGGCGGGAGGGCTTACGAGCAGTACTTC
TRBJ1-1 TRBV6-5 - - CASSYGGKGTEAFF TGTGCCAGCAGTTACGGGGGGAAGGGGACTGAAGCTTTCTTT
TRBJ2-7 TRBV7-2 - - CASSLAGSYEQYF TGTGCCAGCAGCTTGGCGGGATCCTACGAGCAGTACTTC
TRBJ1-1 TRBV15 TRBD1 - CATEDRGNTEAFF TGTGCCACCGAGGACAGGGGGAACACTGAAGCTTTCTTT
TRBJ2-1 TRBV5-1 TRBD1 - CASSPDRADEQFF TGCGCCAGCAGCCCGGACAGGGCCGATGAGCAGTTCTTC
TRBJ2-6 TRBV5-6 TRBD1 - CASRDRGLGGANVLTF TGTGCCAGCCGGGACAGGGGCCTCGGTGGGGCCAACGTCCTGACTTTC
TRBJ2-1 TRBV6-4 - - CASSDSDRATYNEQFF TGTGCCAGCAGTGACTCCGACAGAGCCACCTACAATGAGCAGTTCTTC
TRBJ2-5 TRBV5-4 TRBD2 - CASSLDSGGTQYF TGTGCCAGCAGCTTGGATAGCGGGGGGACCCAGTACTTC